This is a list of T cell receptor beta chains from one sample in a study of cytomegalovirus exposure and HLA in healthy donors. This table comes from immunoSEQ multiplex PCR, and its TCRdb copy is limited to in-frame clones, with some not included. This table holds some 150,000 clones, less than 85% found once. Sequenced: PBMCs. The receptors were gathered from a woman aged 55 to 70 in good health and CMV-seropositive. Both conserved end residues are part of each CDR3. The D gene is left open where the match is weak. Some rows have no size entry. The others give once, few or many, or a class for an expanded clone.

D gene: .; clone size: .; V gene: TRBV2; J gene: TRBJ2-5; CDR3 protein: CASSIQGQKETQYF; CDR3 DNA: TGTGCCAGCAGCATACAGGGCCAGAAAGAGACCCAGTACTTC
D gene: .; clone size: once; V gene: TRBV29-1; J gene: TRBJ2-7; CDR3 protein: CSAAPTGSEQYF; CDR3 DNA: TGCAGCGCGGCCCCCACAGGGAGCGAGCAGTACTTC
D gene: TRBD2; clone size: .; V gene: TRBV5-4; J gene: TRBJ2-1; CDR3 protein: CASSLASTSGNNEQFF; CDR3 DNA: TGTGCCAGCAGCTTGGCCTCCACTAGCGGGAACAATGAGCAGTTCTTC
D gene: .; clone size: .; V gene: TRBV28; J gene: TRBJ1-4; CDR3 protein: CASSVGGSNEKLFF; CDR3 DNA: TGTGCCAGCAGTGTGGGGGGATCTAATGAAAAACTGTTTTTT
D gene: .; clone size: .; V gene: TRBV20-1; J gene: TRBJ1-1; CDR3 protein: CSARGQGEAFF; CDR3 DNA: TGCAGTGCTAGAGGGCAGGGTGAAGCTTTCTTT
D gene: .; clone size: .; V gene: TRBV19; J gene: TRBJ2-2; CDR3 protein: CASSISTGYPGELFF; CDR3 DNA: TGTGCCAGTAGTATCTCAACAGGGTACCCCGGGGAGCTGTTTTTT
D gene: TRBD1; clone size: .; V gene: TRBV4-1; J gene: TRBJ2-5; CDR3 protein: CASSHPGTGEETQYF; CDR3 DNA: TGCGCCAGCAGCCACCCTGGGACAGGGGAAGAGACCCAGTACTTC
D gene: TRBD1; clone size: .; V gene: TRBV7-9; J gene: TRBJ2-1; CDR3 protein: CASSTRTGGPEGEQFF; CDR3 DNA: TGTGCCAGCAGTACCCGGACAGGGGGCCCGGAAGGTGAGCAGTTCTTC
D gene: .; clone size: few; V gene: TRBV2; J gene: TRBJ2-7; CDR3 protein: CASSSGLQSQQYF; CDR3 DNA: TGTGCCAGCAGTTCGGGACTCCAATCCCAGCAGTACTTC
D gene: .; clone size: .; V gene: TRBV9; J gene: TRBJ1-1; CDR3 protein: CASSGTAQNTEAFF; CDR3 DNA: TGTGCCAGCAGCGGGACAGCTCAGAACACTGAAGCTTTCTTT
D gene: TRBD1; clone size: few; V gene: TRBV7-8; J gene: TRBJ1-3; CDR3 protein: CASSLQMGQGSGNTIYF; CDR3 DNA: TGTGCCAGCAGCTTACAAATGGGACAGGGCTCTGGAAACACCATATATTTT
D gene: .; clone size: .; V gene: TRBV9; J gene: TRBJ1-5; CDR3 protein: CASSVAGNQPQHF; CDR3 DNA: TGTGCCAGCAGCGTAGCGGGAAATCAGCCCCAGCATTTT
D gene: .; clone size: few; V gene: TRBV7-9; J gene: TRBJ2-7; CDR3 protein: CASSPWGGAGGYEQYF; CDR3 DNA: TGTGCCAGCAGCCCCTGGGGCGGTGCTGGGGGGTACGAGCAGTACTTC
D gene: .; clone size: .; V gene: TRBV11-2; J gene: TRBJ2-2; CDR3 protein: CASSLLTGGELFF; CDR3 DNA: TGTGCCAGCAGCTTATTGACTGGCGGGGAGCTGTTTTTT
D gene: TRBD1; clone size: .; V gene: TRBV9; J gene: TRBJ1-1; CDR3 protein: CASSVSGQGARTEAFF; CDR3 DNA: TGTGCCAGCAGCGTATCAGGGCAGGGGGCGCGAACTGAAGCTTTCTTT
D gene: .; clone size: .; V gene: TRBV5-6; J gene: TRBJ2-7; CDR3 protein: CASSPRAGEGEQYF; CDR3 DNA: TGTGCCAGCAGCCCCCGGGCAGGGGAAGGCGAGCAGTACTTC
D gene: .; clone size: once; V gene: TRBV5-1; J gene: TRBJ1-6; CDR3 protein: CASSHTNSPLHF; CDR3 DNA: TGCGCCAGCAGCCACACTAATTCACCCCTCCACTTT
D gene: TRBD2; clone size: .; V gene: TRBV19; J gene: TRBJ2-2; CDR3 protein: CASSTGTSGRLGNTGELFF; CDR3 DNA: TGTGCCAGTAGTACTGGGACTAGCGGGAGGCTAGGCAACACCGGGGAGCTGTTTTTT
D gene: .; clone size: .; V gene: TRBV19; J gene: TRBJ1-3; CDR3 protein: CASSIDFRSGSGNTIYF; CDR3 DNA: TGTGCCAGTAGTATCGATTTCCGGAGTGGATCTGGAAACACCATATATTTT
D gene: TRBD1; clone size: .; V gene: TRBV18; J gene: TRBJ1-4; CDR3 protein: CASSPLTGGEKLFF; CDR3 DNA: TGTGCCAGCTCACCATTGACAGGGGGAGAAAAACTGTTTTTT
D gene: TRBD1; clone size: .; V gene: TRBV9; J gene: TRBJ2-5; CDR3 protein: CASSTKDRAETQYF; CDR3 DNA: TGTGCCAGCAGCACTAAGGACAGGGCTGAGACCCAGTACTTC
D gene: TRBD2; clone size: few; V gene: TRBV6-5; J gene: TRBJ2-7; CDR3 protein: CASRPLLAGGGEQYF; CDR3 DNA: TGTGCCAGCAGACCCCTTCTAGCGGGAGGGGGAGAGCAGTACTTC
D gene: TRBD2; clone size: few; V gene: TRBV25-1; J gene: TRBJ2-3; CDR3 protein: CASSGPSGSTDTQYF; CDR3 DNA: TGTGCCAGCAGTGGGCCTAGCGGGTCCACGGATACGCAGTATTTT
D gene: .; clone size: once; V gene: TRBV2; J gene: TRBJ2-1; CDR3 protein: CASSVGGQILYNEQFF; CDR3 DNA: TGTGCCAGCAGTGTGGGTGGGCAGATTCTATACAATGAGCAGTTCTTC
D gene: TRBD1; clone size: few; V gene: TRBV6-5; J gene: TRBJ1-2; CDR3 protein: CASLPRQGPNYGYTF; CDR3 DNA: TGTGCCAGCCTCCCCCGACAGGGTCCCAACTATGGCTACACCTTC